Below, one T cell receptor beta chain is given with its context. What it binds is unknown. These data are taken from a study of T cell responses to AZD1222 COVID-19 vaccine. The ends were cut back, 6 bases at V and 8 bases at J, with 22 bases in the middle. Germline-derived CDR1 and CDR2 are SNHLY and FYNNEI. This CDR3 has 15 amino acids. Method: immunoSEQ multiplex PCR; TCRdb's copy keeps in-frame clones and lacks some. The sample yields more than 70,000 clones, 85% to 90% seen once. General study results and limits: Reportedly, close to half of spike-specific TCRs are directed against unmutated variant regions.

Analysis merged second doses at about 4 or about 12 weeks. The sequence came from an adult who received the AZD1222 COVID-19 vaccine. This specimen consisted of peripheral blood, obtained 28 days after the second AZD1222 dose. The V call is TRBV2, the J call TRBJ1-1; D not resolved. The CDR3, as DNA: TGTGCCAGCAGGGGGATAGGTGTGGCAGCGATAGAAGCTTTCTTT. Its translation: CASRGIGVAAIEAFF.